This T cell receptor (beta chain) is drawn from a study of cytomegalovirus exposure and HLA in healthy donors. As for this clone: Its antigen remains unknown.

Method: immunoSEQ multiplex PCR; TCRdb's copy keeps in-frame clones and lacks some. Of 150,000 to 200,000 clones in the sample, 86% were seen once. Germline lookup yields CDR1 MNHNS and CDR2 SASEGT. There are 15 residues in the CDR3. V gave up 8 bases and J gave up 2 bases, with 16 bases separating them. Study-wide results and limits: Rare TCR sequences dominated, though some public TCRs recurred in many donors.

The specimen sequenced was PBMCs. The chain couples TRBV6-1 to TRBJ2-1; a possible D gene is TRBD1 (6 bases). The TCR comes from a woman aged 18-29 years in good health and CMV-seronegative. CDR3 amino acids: CASAVRTVTYNEQFF. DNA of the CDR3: TGTGCCAGCGCGGTCCGGACAGTCACCTACAATGAGCAGTTCTTC.